Shown below are 11 T cell receptor beta chains from a single sample sequenced in a study of beta chain features in type 1 diabetes. Expressed TCRB transcripts were sequenced, since all the RNA that had been isolated was reverse transcribed. Clones were read by immunoSEQ multiplex PCR, and TCRdb kept only the in-frame ones, dropping some. The table shows approximately 150,000 clones, with just over 9% occurring only once. Source material: central memory CD4+ T cells from blood. The receptor set was obtained from a woman younger than 35 in good health.

There are a few counts of this clone. CDR3 region: CASSLTSGSTFF. The CDR3 DNA is TGTGCCAGCAGCCTGACTAGCGGGAGTACGTTCTTC. This chain joins TRBV5-4 and TRBJ2-1; 12 bases agree with TRBD2. Trimming cost V 4 bases and J 15 bases; bases outside gene matches: 5. Per germline, CDR1 SGHNT and CDR2 YYREEE (reference sequence). The CDR3 extends over 12 amino acids. The complete variable domain, with remaining parts taken from reference TRBV5-4 and TRBJ2-1, reads ETGVTQSPTHLIKTRGQQVTLRCSSQSGHNTVSWYQQALGQGPQFIFQYYREEENGRGNFPPRFSGLQFPNYSSELNVNALELDDSALYLCASSLTSGSTFFGPGTRLTVL.

This chain connects TRBV2 to TRBJ2-3; 9 bases are shared with TRBD2. Germline CDR1 and CDR2: SNHLY and FYNNEI. This CDR3 is 15 amino acids long. V shed 4 bases and J 4 bases; nucleotides not matched to a gene: 6. The CDR3 DNA follows: TGTGCCAGCAGTGCCCGCGGGAGGGCCCCAGATACGCAGTATTTT. It is translated as CASSARGRAPDTQYF.

CDR3 nucleotides: TGCGCCAGCAGCTTAACCGGGACACTAGGAGAGACCCAGTACTTC. Protein sequence: CASSLTGTLGETQYF. This rearrangement joins TRBV5-1 to TRBJ2-5; D perhaps matches TRBD1 (6 bases). CDR3 length: 15 amino acids. With 2 bases removed from V and 4 bases from J, the gap between germline ends came to 15 bases. Germline V gives CDR1 SGHRS, CDR2 YFSETQ.

Here the CDR3 reads CASSWTGLRDTEAFF. CDR3 nucleotides: TGTGCCAGCAGCTGGACAGGTCTAAGGGACACTGAAGCTTTCTTT. The rearrangement links TRBV11-2 to TRBJ1-1; TRBD1 matches at 7 bases. The CDR3 loop spans 15 amino acids. Unmatched junction bases numbered 8, after V lost 4 bases and J lost 3 bases. Germline V gene lookup returns CDR1 SGHAT and CDR2 FQNNGV. The full variable domain, with the rest looked up from reference TRBV11-2 and TRBJ1-1, is EAGVAQSPRYKIIEKRQSVAFWCNPISGHATLYWYQQILGQGPKLLIQFQNNGVVDDSQLPKDRFSAERLKGVDSTLKIQPAKLEDSAVYLCASSWTGLRDTEAFFGQGTRLTVV.

The V gene is TRBV18, the J gene TRBJ1-5; D unclear. V was clipped by 1 base and J by 0 bases, with 7 bases between them. Looked up from germline, CDR1 is KGHSH and CDR2 is LQKENI. CDR3 size: 15 residues. The CDR3 protein is CASSPLAHSNQPQHF. The CDR3 coding sequence is TGTGCCAGCTCACCACTTGCGCATAGCAATCAGCCCCAGCATTTT.

The chain employs TRBV11-1 and TRBJ2-7; 9 positions match TRBD2. CDR3 length equals 16 residues. The V gene's germline CDR1 is SGHAT and CDR2 FQDESV (reference sequence). V was pared by 5 bases and J by 3 bases, with 11 bases of the junction left unmatched. Here the CDR3 reads CASSASVAGGNYEQYF. CDR3 nucleotide sequence: TGTGCCAGCAGCGCCTCCGTGGCGGGGGGGAACTACGAGCAGTACTTC.

The chain has TRBV14 and TRBJ2-3; 8 nucleotides line up with TRBD2. The CDR3 runs 15 residues. Germline V gene data show CDR1 as SGHDN and CDR2 as FVKESK. The J segment lost 1 base and the V segment lost 4 bases, leaving 4 bases of the junction unmatched. The chain's CDR3 is CASSPTLAGTDTQYF. CDR3 DNA sequence: TGTGCCAGCAGCCCTACACTAGCGGGCACAGATACGCAGTATTTT.

This clone was recorded a few times. The CDR3 sequence: CASSPRRTENTGELFF. The DNA of the CDR3 is TGTGCCAGCTCACCAAGGAGGACAGAGAACACCGGGGAGCTGTTTTTT. The chain uses TRBV18 and TRBJ2-2, with D tentatively TRBD1 (6 bases). With 2 bases removed from V and 1 base from J, the gap between germline ends came to 11 bases. Germline CDR1 and CDR2: KGHSH and LQKENI. The CDR3 consists of 16 residues.

This clone was counted only a few times. This rearrangement joins TRBV4-2 to TRBJ2-7; 11 bases are a match to TRBD2. The CDR3 is made up of 16 amino acids. CDR1 is LGHNA and CDR2 is YNFKEQ in the germline V gene. V shed 0 bases, J shed 0 bases, and the junction held 1 base outside the gene matches. The CDR3 sequence is CASSQDGTSGSYEQYF. Here the CDR3 DNA reads TGTGCCAGCAGCCAAGATGGGACTAGCGGCTCCTACGAGCAGTACTTC.

This chain joins TRBV7-2 and TRBJ2-5; D is unclear. TRBJ2-7 explains the end of the DNA better; the J call may be wrong. The CDR3 consists of 13 residues. Germline loops: CDR1 SGHTA, CDR2 FQGNSA. CDR3 sequence (DNA): TGTGCCAGCAGGTCCGGTAACTCCTACGAGCAGTACTTC. It encodes CASRSGNSYEQYF.

This clone was seen a few times. The V and J genes are TRBV5-1 and TRBJ1-4, with TRBD1 matching over 7 bases. V shed 3 bases, J shed 8 bases, and the junction held 10 bases outside the gene matches. CDR3 length: 15 amino acids. Germline-derived CDR1 and CDR2 are SGHRS and YFSETQ. The CDR3 region has the DNA TGCGCCAGCAGCTCGGAGGGGGCAACGGGCGAAAAACTGTTTTTT. It encodes CASSSEGATGEKLFF. Combining the CDR3 with reference TRBV5-1 and TRBJ1-4 gives the whole variable domain KAGVTQTPRYLIKTRGQQVTLSCSPISGHRSVSWYQQTPGQGLQFLFEYFSETQRNKGNFPGRFSGRQFSNSRSEMNVSTLELGDSALYLCASSSEGATGEKLFFGSGTQLSVL.